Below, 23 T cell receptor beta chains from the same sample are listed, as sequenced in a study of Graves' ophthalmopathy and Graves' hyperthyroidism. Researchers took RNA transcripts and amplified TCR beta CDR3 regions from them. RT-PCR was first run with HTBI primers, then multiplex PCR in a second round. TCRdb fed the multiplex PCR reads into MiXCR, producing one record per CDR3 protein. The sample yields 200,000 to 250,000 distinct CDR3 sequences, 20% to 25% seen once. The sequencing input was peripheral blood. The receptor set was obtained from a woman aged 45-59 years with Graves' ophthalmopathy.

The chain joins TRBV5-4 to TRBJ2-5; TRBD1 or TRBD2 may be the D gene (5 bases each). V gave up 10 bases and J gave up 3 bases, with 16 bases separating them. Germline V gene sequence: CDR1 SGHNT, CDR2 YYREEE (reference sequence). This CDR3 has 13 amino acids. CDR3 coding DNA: TGTGCCGGCGCGTCGGTGGGGGAAGAGACCCAGTACTTC. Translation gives CAGASVGEETQYF. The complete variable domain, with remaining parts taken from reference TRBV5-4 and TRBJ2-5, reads ETGVTQSPTHLIKTRGQQVTLRCSSQSGHNTVSWYQQALGQGPQFIFQYYREEENGRGNFPPRFSGLQFPNYSSELNVNALELDDSALYLCAGASVGEETQYFGPGTRLLVL.

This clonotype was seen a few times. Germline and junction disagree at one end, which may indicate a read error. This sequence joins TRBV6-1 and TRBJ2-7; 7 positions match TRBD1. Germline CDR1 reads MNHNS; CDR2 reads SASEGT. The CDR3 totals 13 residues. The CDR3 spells CASRGPEGQEQYF. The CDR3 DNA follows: TGTGCCAGCAGGGGCCCGGAAGGACAGGAGCAGTATTTC.

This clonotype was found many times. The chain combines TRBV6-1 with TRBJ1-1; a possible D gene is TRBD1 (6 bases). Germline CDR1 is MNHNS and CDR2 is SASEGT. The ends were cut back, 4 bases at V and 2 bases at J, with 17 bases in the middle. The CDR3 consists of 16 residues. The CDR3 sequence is CASSVDRWALNTEAFF. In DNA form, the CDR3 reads TGTGCCAGCAGTGTTGACAGGTGGGCCCTCAACACTGAAGCTTTCTTT.

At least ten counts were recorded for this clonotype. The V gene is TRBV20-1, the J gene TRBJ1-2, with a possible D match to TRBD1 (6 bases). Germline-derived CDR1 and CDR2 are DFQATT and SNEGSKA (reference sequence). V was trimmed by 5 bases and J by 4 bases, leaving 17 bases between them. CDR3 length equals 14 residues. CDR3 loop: CSAGGVGGPYGYTF. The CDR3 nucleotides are TGCAGTGCTGGGGGAGTAGGGGGGCCCTATGGCTACACCTTC.

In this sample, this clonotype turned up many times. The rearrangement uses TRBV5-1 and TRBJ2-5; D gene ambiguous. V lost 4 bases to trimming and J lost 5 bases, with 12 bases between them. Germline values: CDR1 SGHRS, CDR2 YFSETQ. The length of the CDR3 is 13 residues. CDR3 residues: CASSPLFDETQYF. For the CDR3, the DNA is TGCGCCAGCAGCCCGCTTTTTGACGAGACCCAGTACTTC. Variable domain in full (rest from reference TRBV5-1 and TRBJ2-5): KAGVTQTPRYLIKTRGQQVTLSCSPISGHRSVSWYQQTPGQGLQFLFEYFSETQRNKGNFPGRFSGRQFSNSRSEMNVSTLELGDSALYLCASSPLFDETQYFGPGTRLLVL.

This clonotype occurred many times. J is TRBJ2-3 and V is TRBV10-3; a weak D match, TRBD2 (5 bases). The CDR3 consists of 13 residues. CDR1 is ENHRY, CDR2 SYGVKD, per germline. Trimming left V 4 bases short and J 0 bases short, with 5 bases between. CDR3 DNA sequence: TGTGCCATCAGTGGCGGGAGCACAGATACGCAGTATTTT. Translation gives CAISGGSTDTQYF.

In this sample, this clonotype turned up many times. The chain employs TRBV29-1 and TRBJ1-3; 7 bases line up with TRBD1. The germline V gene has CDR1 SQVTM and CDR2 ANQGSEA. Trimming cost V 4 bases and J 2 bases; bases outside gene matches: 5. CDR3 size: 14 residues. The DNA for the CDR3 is TGCAGCGTTGGGTTAGGACAGGCTGGAAACACCATATATTTT. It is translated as CSVGLGQAGNTIYF.

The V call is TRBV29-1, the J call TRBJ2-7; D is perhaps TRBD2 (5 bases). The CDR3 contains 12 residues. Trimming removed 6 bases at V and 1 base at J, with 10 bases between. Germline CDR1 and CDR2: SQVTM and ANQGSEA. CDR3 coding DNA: TGCAGCGTCCGTGGCGGGTCCTACGAGCAGTACTTC. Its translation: CSVRGGSYEQYF.

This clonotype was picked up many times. CDR3 region: CASSLTANTGELFF. The CDR3 DNA reads as TGTGCCAGCAGCTTAACAGCGAACACCGGGGAGCTGTTTTTT. The chain is built from TRBV7-8 and TRBJ2-2; unclear D gene. Germline CDR1 and CDR2: SGHVS and FQNEAQ. CDR3 length: 14 amino acids. V lost 2 bases to trimming and J lost 0 bases, with 4 bases between them.

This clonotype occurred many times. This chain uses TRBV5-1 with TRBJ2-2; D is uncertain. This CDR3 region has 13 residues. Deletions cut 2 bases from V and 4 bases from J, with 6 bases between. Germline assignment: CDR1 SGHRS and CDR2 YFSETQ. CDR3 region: CASSFSVTGELFF. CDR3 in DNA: TGCGCCAGCAGCTTTTCTGTCACCGGGGAGCTGTTTTTT. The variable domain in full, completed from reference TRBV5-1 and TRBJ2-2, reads KAGVTQTPRYLIKTRGQQVTLSCSPISGHRSVSWYQQTPGQGLQFLFEYFSETQRNKGNFPGRFSGRQFSNSRSEMNVSTLELGDSALYLCASSFSVTGELFFGEGSRLTVL.

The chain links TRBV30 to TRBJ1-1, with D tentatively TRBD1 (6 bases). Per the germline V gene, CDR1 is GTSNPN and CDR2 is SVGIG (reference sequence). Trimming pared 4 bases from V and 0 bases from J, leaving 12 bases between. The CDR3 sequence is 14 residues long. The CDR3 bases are TGTGCCTGGACACAGGGCCTGATGAACACTGAAGCTTTCTTT. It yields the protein CAWTQGLMNTEAFF.

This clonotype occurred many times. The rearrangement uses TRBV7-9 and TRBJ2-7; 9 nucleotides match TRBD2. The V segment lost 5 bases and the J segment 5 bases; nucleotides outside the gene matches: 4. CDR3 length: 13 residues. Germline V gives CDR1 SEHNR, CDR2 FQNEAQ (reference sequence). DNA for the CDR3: TGTGCCAGCAGCCCTGGGACTAGCCACGAGCAGTACTTC. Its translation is CASSPGTSHEQYF.

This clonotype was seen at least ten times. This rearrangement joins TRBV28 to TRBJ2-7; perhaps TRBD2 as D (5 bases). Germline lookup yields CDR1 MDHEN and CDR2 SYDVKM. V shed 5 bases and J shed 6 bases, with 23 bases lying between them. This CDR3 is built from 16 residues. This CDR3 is CASSPSPGKSNPEQYF. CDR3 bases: TGTGCCAGCAGTCCCTCACCGGGAAAATCAAATCCCGAGCAGTACTTC.

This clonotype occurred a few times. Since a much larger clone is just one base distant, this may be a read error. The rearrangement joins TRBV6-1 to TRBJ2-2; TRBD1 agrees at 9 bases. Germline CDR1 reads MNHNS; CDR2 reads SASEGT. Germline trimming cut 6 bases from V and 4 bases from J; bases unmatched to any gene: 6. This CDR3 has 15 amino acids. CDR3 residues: CASRRDRGITGELFF. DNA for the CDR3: TGTGCCAGCAGGCGAGACAGGGGGATCACCGGGGAGCTGTTTTTT.

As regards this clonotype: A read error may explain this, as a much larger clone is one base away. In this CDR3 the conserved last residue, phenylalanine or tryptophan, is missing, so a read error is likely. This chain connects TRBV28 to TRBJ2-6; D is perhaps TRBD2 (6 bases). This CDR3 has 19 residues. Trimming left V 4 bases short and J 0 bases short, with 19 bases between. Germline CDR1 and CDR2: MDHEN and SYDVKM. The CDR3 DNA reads TGTGCCAGCAGTTCCCTAATGGGCGGGACCCTCTCTGGGGCCAACGTCCTGACTCTC. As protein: CASSSLMGGTLSGANVLTL.

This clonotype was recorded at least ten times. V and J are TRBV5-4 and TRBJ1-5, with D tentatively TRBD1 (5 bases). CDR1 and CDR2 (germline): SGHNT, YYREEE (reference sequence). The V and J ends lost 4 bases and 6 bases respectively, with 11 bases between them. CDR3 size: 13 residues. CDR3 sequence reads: CASSPGLGQPQHF. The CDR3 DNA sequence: TGTGCCAGCAGCCCAGGGCTGGGTCAGCCCCAGCATTTT.

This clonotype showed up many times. CDR3 region: CASKRVQISNTGELFF. The CDR3 DNA follows: TGTGCCAGCAAAAGGGTGCAAATCTCGAACACCGGGGAGCTGTTTTTT. The chain links TRBV28 to TRBJ2-2; no clear D. There are 16 residues in the CDR3. Germline loops: CDR1 MDHEN, CDR2 SYDVKM. The V end lost 7 bases, the J end lost 0 bases, and 15 bases lay between the germline ends.

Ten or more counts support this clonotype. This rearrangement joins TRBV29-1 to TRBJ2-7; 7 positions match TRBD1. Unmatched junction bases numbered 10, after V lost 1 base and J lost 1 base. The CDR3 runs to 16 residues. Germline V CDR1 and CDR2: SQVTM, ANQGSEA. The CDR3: CSVEGQGQAGSYEQYF. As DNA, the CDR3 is TGCAGCGTTGAAGGGCAAGGACAGGCGGGTTCCTACGAGCAGTACTTC.

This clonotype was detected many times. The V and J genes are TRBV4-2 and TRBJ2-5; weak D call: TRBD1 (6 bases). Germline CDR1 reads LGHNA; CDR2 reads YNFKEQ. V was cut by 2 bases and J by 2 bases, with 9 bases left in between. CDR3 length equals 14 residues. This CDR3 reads CASSQSGTQETQYF. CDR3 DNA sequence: TGTGCCAGCAGCCAATCCGGGACACAAGAGACCCAGTACTTC.

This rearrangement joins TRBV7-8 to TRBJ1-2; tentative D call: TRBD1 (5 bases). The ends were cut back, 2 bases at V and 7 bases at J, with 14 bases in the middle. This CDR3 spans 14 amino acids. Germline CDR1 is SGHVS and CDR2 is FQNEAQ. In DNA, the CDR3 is TGTGCCAGCAGCTTATACGTCAGGGAATCTGGCTACACCTTC. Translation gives CASSLYVRESGYTF.

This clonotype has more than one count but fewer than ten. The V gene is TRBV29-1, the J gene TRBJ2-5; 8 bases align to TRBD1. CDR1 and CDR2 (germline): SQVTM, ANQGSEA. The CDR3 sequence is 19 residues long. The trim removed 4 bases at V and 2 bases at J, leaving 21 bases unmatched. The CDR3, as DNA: TGCAGCGTTGGGAGGACAGGGCGGGGATACCTTGGACCTCAAGAGACCCAGTACTTC. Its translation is CSVGRTGRGYLGPQETQYF.

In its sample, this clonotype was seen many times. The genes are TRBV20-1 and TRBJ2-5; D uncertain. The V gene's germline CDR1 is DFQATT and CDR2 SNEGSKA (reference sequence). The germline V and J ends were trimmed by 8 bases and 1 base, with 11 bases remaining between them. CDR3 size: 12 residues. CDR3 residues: CSTTTSQETQYF. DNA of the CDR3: TGCAGTACTACTACTTCCCAAGAGACCCAGTACTTC.

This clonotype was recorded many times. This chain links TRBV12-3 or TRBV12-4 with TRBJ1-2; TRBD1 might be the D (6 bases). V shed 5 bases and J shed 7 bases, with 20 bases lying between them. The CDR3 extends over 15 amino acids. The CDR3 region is CASSRATGPTIGYTF. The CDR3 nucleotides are TGTGCCAGCAGTCGCGCCACAGGGCCTACTATTGGCTACACCTTC.